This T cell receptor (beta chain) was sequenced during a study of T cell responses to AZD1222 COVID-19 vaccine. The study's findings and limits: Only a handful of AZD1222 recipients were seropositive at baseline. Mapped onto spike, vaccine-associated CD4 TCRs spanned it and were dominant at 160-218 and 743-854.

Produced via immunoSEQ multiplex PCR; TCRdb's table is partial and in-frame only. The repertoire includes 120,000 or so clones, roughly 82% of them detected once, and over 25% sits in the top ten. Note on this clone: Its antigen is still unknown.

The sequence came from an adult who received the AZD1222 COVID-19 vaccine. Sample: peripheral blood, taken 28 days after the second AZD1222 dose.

The CDR3 spells CASSQQGASYEQYF. CDR3 nucleotides: TGCGCCAGCAGCCAACAGGGGGCCTCCTACGAGCAGTACTTC. The chain employs TRBV5-1 and TRBJ2-7, with 9 bases fitting TRBD1. This CDR3 has 14 residues. The V and J ends lost 4 bases and 0 bases, in that order; junction bases with no gene match: 2. Germline CDR1 reads SGHRS; CDR2 reads YFSETQ.